Listed below are T cell receptor beta chains from one sample, sequenced in a study of immune evolution from preneoplasia to lung adenocarcinoma. Method: immunoSEQ multiplex PCR; TCRdb's copy keeps in-frame clones and lacks some. The sample lists more than 4,000 clones, around three quarters occurring once. Input material: FFPE normal lung tissue adjacent to the tumor. Receptors originate from a person between 50 and 69 years old with lung adenocarcinoma. Both conserved end residues are part of each CDR3. The D gene is left open where the match is weak. Not all rows give a size; the values are once, few, many and, for expanded clones, a class.

J: TRBJ2-1; size: -; D: -; V: TRBV15; length: 15; CDR3: CATSREVVLRHEQFF; DNA: TGTGCCACCAGCAGAGAGGTCGTCCTCCGCCATGAGCAGTTCTTC
J: TRBJ1-2; size: -; D: -; V: TRBV4-1; length: 16; CDR3: CASSQDQTTGYYGYTF; DNA: TGCGCCAGCAGCCAAGATCAGACCACGGGGTACTATGGCTACACCTTC
J: TRBJ1-5; size: -; D: TRBD1; V: TRBV7-2; length: 14; CDR3: CASSRDRADQPQHF; DNA: TGTGCCAGCAGCCGGGACAGAGCCGACCAGCCCCAGCATTTT
J: TRBJ1-1; size: -; D: -; V: TRBV30; length: 11; CDR3: CAWSGEAEAFF; DNA: TGTGCCTGGAGTGGGGAGGCTGAAGCTTTCTTT
J: TRBJ1-1; size: -; D: -; V: TRBV4-1; length: 16; CDR3: CASSQDRYRQNTEAFF; DNA: TGCGCCAGCAGCCAAGATCGTTACAGACAGAACACTGAAGCTTTCTTT
J: TRBJ2-1; size: -; D: TRBD2; V: TRBV5-1; length: 15; CDR3: CASSLGGRVLYEQFF; DNA: TGCGCCAGCAGCTTGGGCGGGAGGGTACTTTATGAGCAGTTCTTC
J: TRBJ2-1; size: -; D: TRBD2; V: TRBV29-1; length: 12; CDR3: CSVAGRAYEQFF; DNA: TGCAGCGTTGCCGGGAGGGCCTATGAGCAGTTCTTC
J: TRBJ2-7; size: -; D: -; V: TRBV11-2; length: 12; CDR3: CASSFTAYEQYF; DNA: TGTGCCAGCAGTTTTACAGCGTACGAGCAGTACTTC
J: TRBJ2-1; size: -; D: TRBD2; V: TRBV11-3; length: 17; CDR3: CASSLSSGRGSYNEQFF; DNA: TGTGCCAGCAGCCTATCTAGCGGGAGGGGATCCTACAATGAGCAGTTCTTC
J: TRBJ2-7; size: once; D: -; V: TRBV2; length: 12; CDR3: CASSERTYEQYF; DNA: TGTGCCAGCAGTGAACGGACCTACGAGCAGTACTTC
J: TRBJ2-1; size: -; D: -; V: TRBV7-7; length: 12; CDR3: CASSNDFGEQFF; DNA: TGTGCTAGCAGCAATGACTTCGGTGAGCAGTTCTTC
J: TRBJ2-7; size: once; D: -; V: TRBV7-9; length: 16; CDR3: CASSLDSGTRTYEQYF; DNA: TGTGCCAGCAGCTTAGACTCCGGGACCCGGACCTACGAGCAGTACTTC
J: TRBJ1-3; size: -; D: -; V: TRBV25-1; length: 17; CDR3: CASSEYSGSLYGNTIYF; DNA: TGTGCCAGCAGTGAATATAGTGGATCGCTTTATGGAAACACCATATATTTT
J: TRBJ2-1; size: -; D: TRBD2; V: TRBV6-4; length: 17; CDR3: CASGTSGSLGSYNEQFF; DNA: TGTGCCAGCGGGACTAGCGGGAGTTTAGGGTCCTACAATGAGCAGTTCTTC
J: TRBJ2-3; size: -; D: -; V: TRBV2; length: 13; CDR3: CASLRGGTDTQYF; DNA: TGTGCCAGTCTAAGAGGGGGCACAGATACGCAGTATTTT
J: TRBJ2-7; size: -; D: -; V: TRBV6-5; length: 13; CDR3: CASKDSIGDEQYF; DNA: TGTGCCAGCAAAGACAGCATCGGCGACGAGCAGTACTTC
J: TRBJ1-3; size: -; D: -; V: TRBV30; length: 13; CDR3: CAWPTPSGNTIYF; DNA: TGTGCCTGGCCGACACCATCTGGAAACACCATATATTTT
J: TRBJ2-1; size: -; D: -; V: TRBV28; length: 15; CDR3: CASSSDSLGYNEQFF; DNA: TGTGCCAGCAGTTCAGACAGCCTCGGTTACAATGAGCAGTTCTTC
J: TRBJ2-2; size: -; D: -; V: TRBV9; length: 15; CDR3: CASSTEGVWTGELFF; DNA: TGTGCCAGCAGCACCGAGGGGGTTTGGACCGGGGAGCTGTTTTTT
J: TRBJ2-1; size: -; D: TRBD1; V: TRBV7-3; length: 16; CDR3: CASSLTTGTGRNEQFF; DNA: TGTGCCAGCAGCTTAACGACCGGGACAGGGAGGAATGAGCAGTTCTTC
J: TRBJ1-5; size: -; D: -; V: TRBV20-1; length: 11; CDR3: CSASQNQPQHF; DNA: TGCAGTGCTAGCCAGAATCAGCCCCAGCATTTT
J: TRBJ2-6; size: once; D: TRBD1; V: TRBV5-1; length: 17; CDR3: CASSPIQGDSGANVLTF; DNA: TGCGCCAGCAGCCCTATTCAGGGGGACTCTGGGGCCAACGTCCTGACTTTC
J: TRBJ2-3; size: -; D: -; V: TRBV7-9; length: 14; CDR3: CASSLAVSTDTQYF; DNA: TGTGCCAGCAGCTTAGCGGTTAGCACAGATACGCAGTATTTT